The text below deals with one T cell receptor (beta chain). These data belong to a study of human T cells and chemical hapten exposure. Under the authors' procedure: Samples contained a median of 95,638 TCRs, with a range of roughly 20,000 to 690,600. TCRdb fed the RACE reads into MiXCR, producing one record per CDR3 protein. TCRdb, not the authors, supplied the V and J calls. Of under 200,000 distinct CDR3 sequences in the sample, more than 14% are singletons; the top ten hold 1.7%. This CDR3 contains 15 residues. V was cut by 5 bases and J by 0 bases, with 11 bases left in between. Germline CDR1 is SNHLY and CDR2 is FYNNEI. Time point noted: patch test 1, 2 weeks after DPC sensitization. Treatment indicated: therapeutic diphenylcyclopropenone sensitization with weekly scalp DPC.

Material: whole blood, obtained in connection with sensitization to the hapten diphenylcyclopropenone (DPC). This receptor was obtained from a woman aged 30 to 39 with alopecia areata. Some clones in this sample may be carry-over from other donors' samples. V usage is TRBV2 and J usage is TRBJ1-3; tentatively, D is TRBD1 (5 bases). The CDR3 loop is CASSRQLISGNTIYF. Written as DNA, the CDR3 is TGTGCCAGCAGTCGACAGCTAATCTCTGGAAACACCATATATTTT.